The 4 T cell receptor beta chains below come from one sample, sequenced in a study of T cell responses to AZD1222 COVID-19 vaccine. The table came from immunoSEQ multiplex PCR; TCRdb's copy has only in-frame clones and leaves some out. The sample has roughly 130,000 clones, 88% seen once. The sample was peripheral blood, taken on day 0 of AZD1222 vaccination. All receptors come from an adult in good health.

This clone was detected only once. CDR3 coding DNA: TGTGCCAGCAGCTTAAGAACTAGCGGGGTTGGGGCCAACGTCCTGACTTTC. Residues: CASSLRTSGVGANVLTF. The V call is TRBV5-6, the J call TRBJ2-6; TRBD2 aligns across 10 bases. This CDR3 contains 17 residues. J lost 3 bases, V lost 2 bases, and 5 bases had no gene match. From germline, CDR1 is SGHDT and CDR2 YYEEEE.

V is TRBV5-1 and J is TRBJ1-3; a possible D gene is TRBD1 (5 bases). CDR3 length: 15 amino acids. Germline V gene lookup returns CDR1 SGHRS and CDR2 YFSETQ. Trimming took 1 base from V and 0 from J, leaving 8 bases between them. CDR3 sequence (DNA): TGCGCCAGCAGCTTGTGGGGGGGCTCTGGAAACACCATATATTTT. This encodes CASSLWGGSGNTIYF.

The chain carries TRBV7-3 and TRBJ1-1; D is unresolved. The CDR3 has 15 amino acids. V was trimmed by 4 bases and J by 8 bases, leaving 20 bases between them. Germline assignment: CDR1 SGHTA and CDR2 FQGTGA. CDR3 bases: TGTGCCAGCAGCTCCCGGACGGGCCGGGGAAGGGAAGCTTTCTTT. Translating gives CASSSRTGRGREAFF. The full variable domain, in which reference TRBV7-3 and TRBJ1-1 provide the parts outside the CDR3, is GAGVSQTPSNKVTEKGKYVELRCDPISGHTALYWYRQSLGQGPEFLIYFQGTGAADDSGLPNDRFFAVRPEGSVSTLKIQRTERGDSAVYLCASSSRTGRGREAFFGQGTRLTVV.

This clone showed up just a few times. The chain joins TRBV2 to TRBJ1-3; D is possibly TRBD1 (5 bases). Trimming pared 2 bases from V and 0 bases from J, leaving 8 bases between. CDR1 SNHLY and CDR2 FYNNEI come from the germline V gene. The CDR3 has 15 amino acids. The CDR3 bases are TGTGCCAGCAGTGAAAAGAGGGGCTCTGGAAACACCATATATTTT. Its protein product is CASSEKRGSGNTIYF.